This entry concerns a single T cell receptor (beta chain). What it recognizes is unknown. TCRdb reanalysed the reads using MiXCR and keeps one entry per CDR3 protein. The table records around 540,000 distinct CDR3 sequences, roughly a third of them present only once. The germline V gene encodes CDR1 LNHDA and CDR2 SQIVND (reference sequence). This CDR3 is 13 amino acids long. V was cut by 10 bases and J by 3 bases, with 12 bases left in between. This entry is derived from a study of T cell repertoires in cytomegalovirus infection. Overall study: The authors relied on CMV epitopes, both recently identified HLA-C-restricted and well-studied HLA-B-restricted. It can be stated that public TCR beta signatures indicated CMV infection as well as a matching HLA type. The study, taken as a whole, reports: Identification of carriers of CMV plus the relevant HLA was achieved through cumulative public TCR beta family frequency.

The chain joins TRBV19 to TRBJ1-4, with D perhaps matching TRBD1 (5 bases). The clonotype originates from a human donor in good health (CMV status not recorded). Some clones in this sample may be carry-over from other donors' samples. The material sequenced was cultured PBMCs, taken from culture after CMV antigen stimulation. CDR3 in DNA: TGTGCCACCCGCCGGGGGTCTAATGAAAAACTGTTTTTT. Protein: CATRRGSNEKLFF.